The 9 T cell receptor beta chains below come from one sample, sequenced in a study of blood T cells in healthy people across ages. PCR was performed a second time for 7 to 11 cycles using a sample-barcoded 5' primer and a J-beta primer mix. TCRdb passed the 5' RACE reads through MiXCR, listing each CDR3 protein once. Among roughly 900,000 distinct CDR3 sequences, 25% to 30% were seen once, and the ten largest hold around a sixth. Sequenced material: blood. The receptors derive from a woman older than 75 in good health.

Ten or more counts support this clonotype. The V call is TRBV20-1, the J call TRBJ2-3; TRBD2 matches 8 bases. CDR3 length equals 16 residues. V dropped 6 bases and J dropped 1; count of bases not matched to a gene: 12. CDR1 DFQATT and CDR2 SNEGSKA come from the germline V gene (reference sequence). As DNA, the CDR3 is TGCAGTGCGCCAACTAGGGCGGGGGGCCGCACAGATACGCAGTATTTT. It translates to CSAPTRAGGRTDTQYF.

This sequence joins TRBV7-9 and TRBJ2-7; D gene ambiguous. The CDR3 loop spans 11 amino acids. The V end lost 4 bases, the J end lost 9 bases, and 10 bases lay between the germline ends. Germline CDR1 is SEHNR and CDR2 is FQNEAQ (reference sequence). The CDR3 spells CASSSETGQYF. The CDR3 DNA is TGTGCCAGCAGCTCAGAAACCGGGCAGTACTTC.

The chain recombines TRBV5-1 with TRBJ1-2; TRBD1 aligns across 8 bases. Germline assignment: CDR1 SGHRS and CDR2 YFSETQ. The CDR3 covers 15 residues. V shed 4 bases and J 4 bases; nucleotides not matched to a gene: 9. The CDR3 loop reads CASSPSGTGPYGYTF. CDR3 nucleotide sequence: TGCGCCAGCAGCCCATCGGGGACAGGACCCTATGGCTACACCTTC.

This clonotype was counted many times. The chain links TRBV29-1 to TRBJ2-7, with 9 positions matching TRBD1. Germline loops: CDR1 SQVTM, CDR2 ANQGSEA. The CDR3 has 14 residues. With 7 bases clipped from V and 5 bases from J, the junction kept 12 bases outside the gene matches. The CDR3 here is CSAGNRGQRNEQYF. The CDR3 DNA is TGCAGCGCCGGAAACAGGGGGCAACGAAACGAGCAGTACTTC.

This chain links TRBV7-2 with TRBJ2-1; TRBD2 matches 9 bases. The length of the CDR3 is 15 residues. V lost 5 bases and J lost 6; bases outside the gene matches: 8. Germline-derived CDR1 and CDR2 are SGHTA and FQGNSA. CDR3 bases: TGTGCCAGCAGCCCCGAAAGCGGGGGGTGCAATGAGCAGTTCTTC. Translation gives CASSPESGGCNEQFF.

The rearrangement links TRBV29-1 to TRBJ2-7; D might be TRBD1 (6 bases). The V gene lost 4 bases and the J gene lost 4 bases, with 8 bases spanning the gap. This CDR3 has 11 amino acids. CDR1 and CDR2 from the germline V gene are SQVTM and ANQGSEA. Here the CDR3 reads CSVGDIYEQYF. CDR3 in DNA: TGCAGCGTTGGGGACATATACGAGCAGTACTTC.

This clonotype appeared a single time. The V call is TRBV12-3 or TRBV12-4, the J call TRBJ1-5; the D gene is possibly TRBD1 (6 bases). This CDR3 has 15 residues. Between the trimmed V and J ends, which lost 2 bases and 4 bases, there was a span of 12 bases. CDR3 bases: TGTGCCAGCAGTTTATCAGGGGAGAAGAATCAGCCCCAGCATTTT. Translating it yields CASSLSGEKNQPQHF.

The chain employs TRBV3-1 and TRBJ1-2, with D hard to call. The CDR3 totals 15 residues. Germline assignment: CDR1 LGHDT and CDR2 YNNKEL (reference sequence). Deletions cut 0 bases from V and 2 bases from J, with 10 bases between. CDR3 protein: CASSQEGRGNYGYTF. The CDR3, as DNA: TGTGCCAGCAGCCAAGAGGGCAGAGGGAACTATGGCTACACCTTC. The full variable domain, completed using reference TRBV3-1 and TRBJ1-2, is DTAVSQTPKYLVTQMGNDKSIKCEQNLGHDTMYWYKQDSKKFLKIMFSYNNKELIINETVPNRFSPKSPDKAHLNLHINSLELGDSAVYFCASSQEGRGNYGYTFGSGTRLTVV.

There are a few counts of this clonotype. The chain links TRBV20-1 to TRBJ2-1; 11 positions match TRBD2. CDR3 length: 14 amino acids. Trimming cost V 2 bases and J 6 bases; bases outside gene matches: 3. Per the germline V gene, CDR1 is DFQATT and CDR2 is SNEGSKA (reference sequence). In DNA, the CDR3 is TGCAGTGCTAGATATAGCGGGGGGGTCAATGAGCAGTTCTTC. This codes for CSARYSGGVNEQFF.